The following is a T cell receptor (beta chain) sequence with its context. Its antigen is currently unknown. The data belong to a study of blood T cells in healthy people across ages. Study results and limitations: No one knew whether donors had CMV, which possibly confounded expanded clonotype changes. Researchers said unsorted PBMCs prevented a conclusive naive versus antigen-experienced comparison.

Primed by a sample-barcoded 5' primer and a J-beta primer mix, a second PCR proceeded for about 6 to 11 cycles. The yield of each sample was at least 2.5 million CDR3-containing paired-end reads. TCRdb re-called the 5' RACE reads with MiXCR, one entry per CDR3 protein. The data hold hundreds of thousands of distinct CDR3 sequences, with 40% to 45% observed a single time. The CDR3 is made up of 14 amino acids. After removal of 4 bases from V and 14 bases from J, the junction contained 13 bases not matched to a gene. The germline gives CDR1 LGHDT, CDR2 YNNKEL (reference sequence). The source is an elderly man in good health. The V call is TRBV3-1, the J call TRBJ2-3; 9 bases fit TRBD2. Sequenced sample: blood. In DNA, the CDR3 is TGTGCCAGCAGCCCTATCCTAGCGGGGCCGGGAAGGTATTTT. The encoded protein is CASSPILAGPGRYF.